This T cell receptor beta chain was recorded in a study of identifying expanded T cells in peripheral blood. General study findings and limits: Over around two and four weeks, about 15 and 18 clones changed, versus 1.2 between replicates.

CDR3 length: 16 amino acids. Germline values: CDR1 SGHRS, CDR2 YFSETQ. Trimming took off 4 bases at V and 7 bases at J, with 23 bases between the two ends. Measured with immunoSEQ multiplex PCR; TCRdb has only the in-frame clones, and not every one. The repertoire includes 100,000 to 150,000 clones, 70% to 90% of them detected once, and 7.5% to 8.5% sits in the top ten. Remarks on this clone: The antigen remains unidentified.

The sample comprised blood. This rearrangement joins TRBV5-1 to TRBJ1-2, with a possible D match to TRBD1 (6 bases). The sequence was obtained from a person aged 18-70 years in good health. CDR3 in amino acids: CASSRAGTHTATGYTF. The CDR3 region has the DNA TGCGCCAGCAGCCGGGCCGGGACACACACCGCCACTGGCTACACCTTC.